These 18 T cell receptor beta chains originate from one sample sequenced in a study of T cells in Graves' hyperthyroidism and ophthalmopathy. Amplified TCR beta CDR3 regions came from RNA transcripts. When the TCR CDR3 underwent first-round RT-PCR, the HTBI primer set was used. Using its own MiXCR run on the multiplex PCR reads, TCRdb lists one record per CDR3 protein. The repertoire holds some 650,000 distinct CDR3 sequences, with approximately 15% as singletons. The sample comprised blood. The receptors shown here come from a woman aged 40 to 50 with Graves' ophthalmopathy.

The chain employs TRBV24-1 and TRBJ2-3; D gene unclear. V was clipped by 2 bases and J by 0 bases, with 2 bases between them. Looked up from germline, CDR1 is KGHDR and CDR2 is SFDVKD. The CDR3 has 13 amino acids. In DNA form, the CDR3 reads TGTGCCACCAGTGATTACAGCACAGATACGCAGTATTTT. The encoded protein is CATSDYSTDTQYF.

This clonotype was counted many times. This chain links TRBV28 with TRBJ2-1; 9 nucleotides align to TRBD1. The V gene's germline CDR1 is MDHEN and CDR2 SYDVKM. With 4 bases clipped from V and 0 bases from J, the junction kept 4 bases outside the gene matches. The CDR3 runs to 16 residues. The CDR3 loop reads CASSSRGQGSYNEQFF. For the CDR3, the DNA is TGTGCCAGCAGTTCCAGGGGACAGGGCTCCTACAATGAGCAGTTCTTC.

The table lists this clonotype with many counts. The rearrangement uses TRBV18 and TRBJ1-2; D gene unclear. V lost 2 bases to trimming and J lost 8 bases, with 6 bases between them. Germline V gene sequence: CDR1 KGHSH, CDR2 LQKENI. The CDR3 spans 11 residues. The CDR3 DNA reads as TGTGCCAGCTCACCAAGGCACGGCTACACCTTC. Amino acids: CASSPRHGYTF. Supplemented by reference TRBV18 and TRBJ1-2, the full variable domain reads NAGVMQNPRHLVRRRGQEARLRCSPMKGHSHVYWYRQLPEEGLKFMVYLQKENIIDESGMPKERFSAEFPKEGPSILRIQQVVRGDSAAYFCASSPRHGYTFGSGTRLTVV.

The chain recombines TRBV7-9 with TRBJ2-6; 7 bases match TRBD1. V lost 3 bases to trimming and J lost 2 bases; unmatched junction nucleotides: 4. The length of the CDR3 is 16 residues. From germline, CDR1 is SEHNR and CDR2 FQNEAQ (reference sequence). CDR3 DNA: TGTGCCAGCAGCTTCGACAGGGTAACTGGGGCCAACGTCCTGACTTTC. Translating gives CASSFDRVTGANVLTF.

This clonotype was counted between two and nine times. The J gene is TRBJ2-7, the V gene TRBV7-8; D uncertain. From germline, CDR1 is SGHVS and CDR2 FQNEAQ. This CDR3 contains 12 residues. Trimming pared 7 bases from V and 9 bases from J, leaving 16 bases between. The CDR3 protein is CASTSSVFGQYF. CDR3 nucleotides: TGTGCCAGCACCAGCTCGGTTTTCGGGCAGTACTTC. Full variable domain (missing parts from reference TRBV7-8 and TRBJ2-7): GAGVSQSPRYKVAKRGQDVALRCDPISGHVSLFWYQQALGQGPEFLTYFQNEAQLDKSGLPSDRFFAERPEGSVSTLKIQRTQQEDSAVYLCASTSSVFGQYFGPGTRLTVT.

The chain is built from TRBV19 and TRBJ1-4; D gene ambiguous. Per germline, CDR1 LNHDA and CDR2 SQIVND (reference sequence). Deletions cut 6 bases from V and 8 bases from J, with 13 bases between. CDR3 length: 13 amino acids. CDR3 bases: TGTGCCAGTAGCCCCACATCCGGAGAAAAACTGTTTTTT. Its translation is CASSPTSGEKLFF.

This clonotype appeared many times. V usage is TRBV2 and J usage is TRBJ2-3; D is ambiguous. The germline gives CDR1 SNHLY, CDR2 FYNNEI. Between the trimmed V and J ends, which lost 7 bases and 0 bases, there was a span of 14 bases. The CDR3 is 15 residues long. In nucleotides, the CDR3 is TGTGCCAGCACCCTTACGGGTTCTAGCACAGATACGCAGTATTTT. Encoded protein: CASTLTGSSTDTQYF.

V and J are TRBV3-1 and TRBJ2-1; 11 nucleotides line up with TRBD2. The CDR3 extends over 15 amino acids. CDR1 LGHDT and CDR2 YNNKEL come from the germline V gene (reference sequence). V trimming: 0 bases; J trimming: 7 bases; junction bases outside the gene matches: 2. CDR3 nucleotide sequence: TGTGCCAGCAGCCAAGACACTAGCGGGGGAAATGAGCAGTTCTTC. The encoded protein is CASSQDTSGGNEQFF.

The chain combines TRBV6-5 with TRBJ2-7; 10 bases line up with TRBD1. CDR3 size: 15 residues. CDR1 is MNHEY and CDR2 is SVGAGI in the germline V gene. The J segment lost 6 bases and the V segment lost 3 bases, leaving 8 bases of the junction unmatched. This CDR3 reads CASSYDRGQWSEQYF. The CDR3 DNA sequence: TGTGCCAGCAGTTATGACAGGGGGCAATGGTCCGAGCAGTACTTC.

This clonotype was seen many times. V usage is TRBV12-3 or TRBV12-4 and J usage is TRBJ2-5; possible D gene TRBD2, 5 bases. The ends were cut back, 1 base at V and 6 bases at J, with 12 bases in the middle. This CDR3 contains 14 residues. Here the CDR3 reads CASSLGPADQTQYF. CDR3 bases: TGTGCCAGCAGTTTAGGTCCAGCGGATCAGACCCAGTACTTC.

Only a few counts were recorded for this clonotype. The chain uses TRBV12-5 and TRBJ1-5; the D is unclear. The V end was cut by 5 bases, the J end by 6 bases, with 11 bases between. From germline, CDR1 is LGHNT and CDR2 FRNRAP. The CDR3 covers 13 residues. CDR3 sequence: CASGQLSGQPQHF. The CDR3 DNA follows: TGTGCTAGTGGTCAATTGTCTGGTCAGCCCCAGCATTTT.

V and J are TRBV20-1 and TRBJ2-5; D is perhaps TRBD1 (6 bases). The CDR3 contains 15 residues. Deletions cut 3 bases from V and 4 bases from J, with 18 bases between. The germline V gene has CDR1 DFQATT and CDR2 SNEGSKA (reference sequence). The CDR3 DNA reads as TGCAGTGCTAGCCCCTATACAGGGTTTCTAGAGACCCAGTACTTC. This codes for CSASPYTGFLETQYF.

The sample holds many counts of this clonotype. The V and J genes are TRBV2 and TRBJ2-5; 12 bases are shared with TRBD2. This CDR3 region has 19 residues. V dropped 6 bases and J dropped 0; count of bases not matched to a gene: 14. Germline lookup yields CDR1 SNHLY and CDR2 FYNNEI. The DNA of the CDR3 is TGTGCCAGCAGACCTACGGGACTAGCGGGTGCTTCGTACCAAGAGACCCAGTACTTC. As protein: CASRPTGLAGASYQETQYF.

The CDR3 loop is CASSSNTASGMWNEQFF. The CDR3 nucleotides read TGTGCCAGCAGTTCAAATACTGCTAGCGGGATGTGGAATGAGCAGTTCTTC. The genes are TRBV11-2 and TRBJ2-7; TRBD2 matches at 9 bases. The DNA matches TRBJ2-1 better at its end, which makes the J call doubtful. Germline V gives CDR1 SGHAT, CDR2 FQNNGV. CDR3 size: 17 residues.

The chain joins TRBV14 to TRBJ1-1; 10 bases are shared with TRBD1. The germline V gene has CDR1 SGHDN and CDR2 FVKESK. This CDR3 contains 20 residues. Losses at the gene ends were 0 bases for V and 1 base for J; bases not matched to a gene: 14. The CDR3 spells CASSQDHGTGVIWANTEAFF. The CDR3 coding sequence is TGTGCCAGCAGCCAAGATCACGGGACAGGGGTAATATGGGCGAACACTGAAGCTTTCTTT.

This clonotype has just a few counts. The chain links TRBV28 to TRBJ1-5; D is undetermined. Germline assignment: CDR1 MDHEN and CDR2 SYDVKM. The CDR3 spans 17 residues. V lost 6 bases and J 4 bases, leaving 22 bases between the germline ends. The CDR3 DNA reads as TGTGCCAGCAGCCCCCCATTCTCCGGGTGGAGGAATCAGCCCCAGCATTTT. As protein: CASSPPFSGWRNQPQHF.

This clonotype occurred a few times. V usage is TRBV9 and J usage is TRBJ2-1; TRBD1 matches at 7 bases. With V trimmed by 7 bases and J by 7 bases, 11 bases remained unmatched. The germline V gene has CDR1 SGDLS and CDR2 YYNGEE. The CDR3 runs 14 residues. For the CDR3, the DNA is TGTGCCAGCTCAGGACAGGTAGAGAGGAATGAGCAGTTCTTC. As protein: CASSGQVERNEQFF. The complete variable domain, with remaining parts taken from reference TRBV9 and TRBJ2-1, reads DSGVTQTPKHLITATGQRVTLRCSPRSGDLSVYWYQQSLDQGLQFLIQYYNGEERAKGNILERFSAQQFPDLHSELNLSSLELGDSALYFCASSGQVERNEQFFGPGTRLTVL.

This clonotype has a count of ten or more. This chain connects TRBV20-1 to TRBJ1-1, with D perhaps TRBD1 (5 bases). The V end lost 5 bases, the J end lost 1 base, and 14 bases lay between the germline ends. This CDR3 spans 14 amino acids. Germline lookup yields CDR1 DFQATT and CDR2 SNEGSKA (reference sequence). CDR3 sequence: CSAAPGLANTEAFF. In DNA, the CDR3 is TGCAGTGCTGCCCCGGGACTAGCGAACACTGAAGCTTTCTTT.